The 6 T cell receptor beta chains below were found in one sample sequenced in a study of blood T cell repertoires in COVID-19. Some clones are missing from TCRdb's copy, which holds only in-frame ones; the method was immunoSEQ multiplex PCR. The profile shows roughly 29,000 clones, approximately 85% of them singletons. Sequencing was performed on peripheral blood. These receptors were taken from a woman of 80 years or more with COVID-19, enrolled during active disease.

This chain joins TRBV21-1 and TRBJ2-5; TRBD1 was called by the table and not checked on the DNA. TRBV21-1 is listed as a pseudogene. The CDR3 extends over 16 amino acids. The CDR3 DNA follows: TGTGCCAGCAGCAAAGCCCCCAAAGACAGAGAAGAGACCCAGTACTTC. Translating it yields CASSKAPKDREETQYF.

The V gene is TRBV3-1 (or the pseudogene TRBV3-2), the J gene TRBJ1-5; D may be TRBD1 (6 bases). Germline values: CDR1 LGHDT, CDR2 YNNKEL (reference sequence). Trimming removed 6 bases at V and 5 bases at J, with 17 bases between. The CDR3 has 15 amino acids. As DNA, the CDR3 is TGTGCCAGCAGTCTAGGGGGGGGGAAAGATCAGCCCCAGCATTTT. Encoded protein: CASSLGGGKDQPQHF.

V and J are TRBV30 and TRBJ2-7; 10 bases fit TRBD1. The germline V gene encodes CDR1 GTSNPN and CDR2 SVGIG (reference sequence). The CDR3 consists of 15 residues. J lost 7 bases, V lost 4 bases, and 13 bases had no gene match. The CDR3 nucleotides are TGTGCCTGGACTAGAGTCGGGACAGGGGACCGGGAGCAGTACTTC. It encodes CAWTRVGTGDREQYF.

This clone was seen once. The chain combines TRBV3-1 (or the pseudogene TRBV3-2) with TRBJ2-2; D gene ambiguous. The ends were cut back, 3 bases at V and 11 bases at J, with 10 bases in the middle. This CDR3 is built from 12 residues. Germline V gene sequence: CDR1 LGHDT, CDR2 YNNKEL (reference sequence). CDR3 coding DNA: TGTGCCAGCAGCCACCTAGGTGGTGAGCTGTTTTTT. Amino acids: CASSHLGGELFF.

This clone was seen more than once but under ten times. V and J are TRBV5-4 and TRBJ2-1, with 13 bases matching TRBD2. V dropped 2 bases and J dropped 5; count of bases not matched to a gene: 1. This CDR3 region has 15 residues. Germline loops: CDR1 SGHNT, CDR2 YYREEE (reference sequence). The CDR3 DNA reads TGTGCCAGCAGCTTCGGACTAGCGGGGGACAATGAGCAGTTCTTC. Translation gives CASSFGLAGDNEQFF.

The rearrangement uses TRBV5-1 and TRBJ2-5; D unresolved. In germline, CDR1 is SGHRS, CDR2 YFSETQ. CDR3 length: 12 residues. Trimming left V 7 bases short and J 7 bases short, with 14 bases between. DNA for the CDR3: TGCGCCAGCTTTGCGGAAGGTGGGACCCAGTACTTC. Residues: CASFAEGGTQYF.